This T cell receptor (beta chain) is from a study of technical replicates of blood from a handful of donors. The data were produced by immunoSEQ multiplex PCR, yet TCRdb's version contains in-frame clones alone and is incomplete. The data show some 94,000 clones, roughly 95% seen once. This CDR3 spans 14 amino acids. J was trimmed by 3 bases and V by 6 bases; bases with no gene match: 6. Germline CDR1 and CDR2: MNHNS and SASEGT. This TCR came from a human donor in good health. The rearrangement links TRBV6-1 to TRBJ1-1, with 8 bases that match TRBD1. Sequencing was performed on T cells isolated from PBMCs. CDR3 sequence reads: CASRFKDRDTEAFF. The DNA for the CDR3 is TGTGCCAGCAGGTTTAAGGACAGGGACACTGAAGCTTTCTTT.